A single sample is the source of the 30 T cell receptor beta chains below, sequenced in a study of T cell responses to AZD1222 COVID-19 vaccine (dated by TCRdb to the early 2020s). The method behind the library was the immunoSEQ multiplex PCR assay. TCRdb obtained this table from immuneACCESS and retained in-frame rearrangements with V and J assigned. These tables miss some clones; where compared with another copy, unresolved V genes account for less than half of the shortfall, and the remainder is unexplained. Recorded for this sample are roughly 110,000 clones; around 91% of them occurred a single time. Around 8% of the sample goes to the ten largest clones. Per the publication, the time point label means: about 28 days (+/-7) after the second vaccine dose. The sample in question was peripheral blood, obtained 28 days after the second AZD1222 dose. The receptors derive from an adult who received the AZD1222 COVID-19 vaccine.

The chain is built from TRBV29-1 and TRBJ1-1; D not certain. The V end was cut by 8 bases, the J end by 2 bases, with 12 bases between. The CDR3 is 12 amino acids. CDR1 and CDR2 from the germline V gene are SQVTM and ANQGSEA. As DNA, the CDR3 is TGCAGCCTGAGAGCCCCCAACACTGAAGCTTTCTTT. It specifies CSLRAPNTEAFF. Full variable domain (rest looked up from reference TRBV29-1 and TRBJ1-1): SAVISQKPSRDICQRGTSLTIQCQVDSQVTMMFWYRQQPGQSLTLIATANQGSEATYESGFVIDKFPISRPNLTFSTLTVSNMSPEDSSIYLCSLRAPNTEAFFGQGTRLTVV.

DNA for the CDR3: TGTGCCAGCAGGCCTCAGGAGGCTAATGAAAAACTGTTTTTT. Translating gives CASRPQEANEKLFF. This chain links TRBV7-2 with TRBJ1-4; D not certain. V lost 6 bases, J lost 3 bases, and 11 bases lay in between. CDR1 SGHTA and CDR2 FQGNSA come from the germline V gene. The CDR3 covers 14 residues. The complete variable domain, with remaining parts taken from reference TRBV7-2 and TRBJ1-4, reads GAGVSQSPSNKVTEKGKDVELRCDPISGHTALYWYRQSLGQGLEFLIYFQGNSAPDKSGLPSDRFSAERTGGSVSTLTIQRTQQEDSAVYLCASRPQEANEKLFFGSGTQLSVL.

The genes are TRBV11-2 and TRBJ2-3; tentatively, D is TRBD2 (6 bases). V lost 3 bases, J lost 2 bases, and 21 bases lay in between. There are 18 residues in the CDR3. CDR1 and CDR2 (germline): SGHAT, FQNNGV. The CDR3 is CASSLIGLAGTPTDTQYF. The CDR3, as DNA: TGTGCCAGCAGCTTGATCGGACTGGCGGGGACCCCCACAGATACGCAGTATTTT.

This clone was seen just once. This sequence joins TRBV19 and TRBJ2-1, with 10 bases lining up with TRBD2. Trimming at V came to 3 bases and at J to 1 base, leaving 6 bases not matched to a gene. This CDR3 is built from 17 residues. Germline values: CDR1 LNHDA, CDR2 SQIVND (reference sequence). The CDR3 nucleotides are TGTGCCAGTAGTATCCACTCTAGCGGGGGTTCCTACAATGAGCAGTTCTTC. Encoded protein: CASSIHSSGGSYNEQFF. Supplemented by reference TRBV19 and TRBJ2-1, the full variable domain reads DGGITQSPKYLFRKEGQNVTLSCEQNLNHDAMYWYRQDPGQGLRLIYYSQIVNDFQKGDIAEGYSVSREKKESFPLTVTSAQKNPTAFYLCASSIHSSGGSYNEQFFGPGTRLTVL.

The gene calls are TRBV19 and TRBJ2-1, with 10 nucleotides matching TRBD1. CDR3 size: 15 residues. CDR1 LNHDA and CDR2 SQIVND come from the germline V gene (reference sequence). Trimming took 4 bases from V and 4 from J; bases not matched to a gene: 4. The CDR3 reads CASSTRDRGYNEQFF. DNA for the CDR3: TGTGCCAGTAGTACGCGGGACAGGGGTTACAATGAGCAGTTCTTC.

The CDR3 is CAGNDRVFNEQYF. CDR3 bases: TGTGCCGGGAACGACAGGGTGTTCAACGAGCAGTACTTC. The chain links TRBV2 to TRBJ2-7; TRBD1 matches at 7 bases. V shed 11 bases and J 5 bases; nucleotides not matched to a gene: 12. The germline gives CDR1 SNHLY, CDR2 FYNNEI. This CDR3 has 13 amino acids. Drawing the rest from reference TRBV2 and TRBJ2-7, the complete variable domain is EPEVTQTPSHQVTQMGQEVILRCVPISNHLYFYWYRQILGQKVEFLVSFYNNEISEKSEIFDDQFSVERPDGSNFTLKIRSTKLEDSAMYFCAGNDRVFNEQYFGPGTRLTVT.

The chain has TRBV19 and TRBJ1-1; D may be TRBD1 (5 bases). This CDR3 has 14 amino acids. The V and J ends lost 4 bases and 1 base respectively, with 10 bases between them. The V gene's germline CDR1 is LNHDA and CDR2 SQIVND (reference sequence). The CDR3 DNA follows: TGTGCCAGTAGTAGACCGGGGGAGAACACTGAAGCTTTCTTT. Translated: CASSRPGENTEAFF.

The chain uses TRBV5-4 and TRBJ1-1; no clear D. The ends were cut back, 3 bases at V and 1 base at J, with 7 bases in the middle. The length of the CDR3 is 13 residues. Looked up from germline, CDR1 is SGHNT and CDR2 is YYREEE (reference sequence). CDR3 protein: CASSSTRNTEAFF. In DNA, the CDR3 is TGTGCCAGCAGCTCGACAAGGAACACTGAAGCTTTCTTT.

The chain combines TRBV6-6 with TRBJ1-1; D gene unclear. V was trimmed by 0 bases and J by 0 bases, leaving 8 bases between them. Germline loops: CDR1 MNHNY, CDR2 SVGAGI (reference sequence). The CDR3 consists of 15 residues. CDR3 residues: CASSYSGSMNTEAFF. The CDR3 DNA reads as TGTGCCAGCAGTTACTCGGGGTCGATGAACACTGAAGCTTTCTTT.

The rearrangement links TRBV19 to TRBJ1-5, with D possibly being TRBD1 (6 bases). Germline CDR1 and CDR2: LNHDA and SQIVND (reference sequence). V lost 5 bases and J lost 0, with 23 bases in between. The CDR3 covers 19 residues. The CDR3 DNA follows: TGTGCCAGTAGTCTCTATCTCGGGCGGGGACAAAATAGCAATCAGCCCCAGCATTTT. Amino acid sequence: CASSLYLGRGQNSNQPQHF.

This sequence joins TRBV2 and TRBJ1-6; 7 bases align to TRBD1. Trimming took 8 bases from V and 7 from J; bases not matched to a gene: 11. The CDR3 contains 15 residues. CDR1 and CDR2 from the germline V gene are SNHLY and FYNNEI. In DNA form, the CDR3 reads TGTGCCAGCCGGGAGAGACAGGGTACAAATTCACCCCTCCACTTT. It specifies CASRERQGTNSPLHF.

The chain links TRBV11-1 to TRBJ2-2; 7 nucleotides agree with TRBD2. This CDR3 region has 13 residues. CDR1 is SGHAT and CDR2 is FQDESV in the germline V gene (reference sequence). V lost 3 bases and J lost 7; bases outside the gene matches: 2. CDR3 coding DNA: TGTGCCAGCAGCTTCCCTAGCGGCGGGGAGCTGTTTTTT. Amino acid sequence: CASSFPSGGELFF.

The chain combines TRBV7-2 with TRBJ2-7; D might be TRBD1 or TRBD2, each matching 5 bases. Trimming took off 3 bases at V and 3 bases at J, with 9 bases between the two ends. The CDR3 covers 13 residues. Germline-derived CDR1 and CDR2 are SGHTA and FQGNSA. The CDR3 sequence: CASSLRGSYEQYF. CDR3 nucleotide sequence: TGTGCCAGCAGCTTGAGGGGAAGCTACGAGCAGTACTTC.

In DNA, the CDR3 is TGCGCCTCCAGGTCGTCGCGGGGGGCGTATGGAGAGACCCAGTACTTC. Translating gives CASRSSRGAYGETQYF. V is TRBV4-3 and J is TRBJ2-5, with 8 nucleotides matching TRBD2. CDR1 and CDR2 from the germline V gene are LGHNA and YSLEER. This CDR3 spans 16 amino acids. The V segment lost 11 bases and the J segment 4 bases; nucleotides outside the gene matches: 18.

The chain recombines TRBV7-3 with TRBJ1-1; D remains unclear. CDR1 and CDR2 (germline): SGHTA, FQGTGA. V dropped 3 bases and J dropped 11 bases, with 16 bases sitting between them. The CDR3 consists of 13 residues. CDR3 DNA: TGTGCCAGCAGCTTGGCCCCTTCCCGGACGGCTTTCTTT. This gives the protein CASSLAPSRTAFF.

This rearrangement joins TRBV7-2 to TRBJ1-1, with no clear D. The CDR3 consists of 14 residues. Germline CDR1 SGHTA, CDR2 FQGNSA. V lost 2 bases to trimming and J lost 4 bases, with 11 bases between them. The CDR3 nucleotides are TGTGCCAGCAGCTTAAATTGGGGTGTCACTGAAGCTTTCTTT. This encodes CASSLNWGVTEAFF.

The V gene is TRBV9, the J gene TRBJ2-1; 10 bases are shared with TRBD1. V lost 3 bases and J lost 4; bases outside the gene matches: 4. The CDR3 spans 15 residues. CDR1 SGDLS and CDR2 YYNGEE come from the germline V gene. The CDR3 region has the DNA TGTGCCAGCAGCGCGACGGGACAGGGGTACAATGAGCAGTTCTTC. It codes for CASSATGQGYNEQFF.

The rearrangement links TRBV24-1 to TRBJ2-3, with 13 bases that match TRBD2. In germline, CDR1 is KGHDR, CDR2 SFDVKD. The CDR3 length is 18 residues. J gave up 5 bases and V 1 base, and 8 bases lay outside the gene matches. CDR3 sequence (DNA): TGTGCCACCAGTGATTTCCCCACTAGCGGGGGGGCGTTAGATACGCAGTATTTT. Its translation: CATSDFPTSGGALDTQYF.

The chain combines TRBV6-5 with TRBJ1-2, with 7 positions matching TRBD1. CDR3 size: 14 residues. The V gene's germline CDR1 is MNHEY and CDR2 SVGAGI. Trimming removed 6 bases from V and 6 bases from J; junction bases left unmatched: 10. The chain's CDR3 is CASRTPGGFHGYTF. CDR3 sequence (DNA): TGTGCCAGCAGGACGCCAGGGGGTTTCCATGGCTACACCTTC.

The rearrangement uses TRBV9 and TRBJ1-1, with 7 bases identical to TRBD1. J was trimmed by 3 bases and V by 0 bases; bases with no gene match: 5. CDR3 size: 15 residues. The germline CDR1 and CDR2 sequences are SGDLS and YYNGEE. CDR3 in DNA: TGTGCCAGCAGCGTAGAGTCAGGGGGAGACACTGAAGCTTTCTTT. Amino acid sequence: CASSVESGGDTEAFF.

The chain uses TRBV4-3 and TRBJ2-7; 12 bases agree with TRBD2. The junction had 5 bases not matched to a gene; V was cut back by 0 bases and J by 2 bases. The CDR3 totals 17 residues. Germline V gene sequence: CDR1 LGHNA, CDR2 YSLEER. This CDR3 reads CASSQDSASGGAYEQYF. For the CDR3, the DNA is TGCGCCAGCAGCCAAGATTCGGCTAGCGGGGGGGCCTACGAGCAGTACTTC.

This clone was observed a few times. The chain recombines TRBV12-5 with TRBJ1-5; D uncertain. Germline CDR1 LGHNT, CDR2 FRNRAP. The CDR3 loop spans 15 amino acids. Trimming pared 2 bases from V and 4 bases from J, leaving 12 bases between. CDR3 loop: CASGLSPGPNQPQHF. The CDR3 DNA is TGTGCTAGTGGTTTGAGCCCAGGCCCAAATCAGCCCCAGCATTTT.

This clone was counted a single time. J is TRBJ2-1 and V is TRBV1; TRBD2 is the table's D call, not checked against the DNA. TRBV1 is a pseudogene segment. The CDR3 has 16 amino acids. CDR3 loop: CTSSQELRGGRYEQFF. The CDR3 coding sequence is TGCACCAGCAGCCAAGAGCTGCGGGGGGGTCGGTATGAGCAGTTCTTC.

The rearrangement joins TRBV6-5 to TRBJ1-2, with 7 bases fitting TRBD1. Trimming took 6 bases from V and 3 from J; bases not matched to a gene: 7. The length of the CDR3 is 14 residues. In germline, CDR1 is MNHEY, CDR2 SVGAGI. The CDR3 region has the DNA TGTGCCAGCAGAAGACAGGGAAGGGACTATGGCTACACCTTC. Amino acid sequence: CASRRQGRDYGYTF.

The chain is built from TRBV6-1 and TRBJ1-2; no clear D. The V gene's germline CDR1 is MNHNS and CDR2 SASEGT. This CDR3 has 15 amino acids. Trimming removed 2 bases at V and 0 bases at J, with 10 bases between. CDR3 in DNA: TGTGCCAGCAGTGAACATGGGTTAGCTAACTATGGCTACACCTTC. Amino acids: CASSEHGLANYGYTF.

Only one count was recorded for this clone. This chain connects TRBV3-1 (or the pseudogene TRBV3-2) to TRBJ1-5; no firm D call. This CDR3 has 14 residues. Trimming took off 1 base at V and 5 bases at J, with 9 bases between the two ends. Germline-derived CDR1 and CDR2 are LGHDT and YNNKEL (reference sequence). The CDR3 sequence is CASSQGRADQPQHF. The CDR3 DNA reads as TGTGCCAGCAGCCAAGGAAGGGCAGATCAGCCCCAGCATTTT.

This rearrangement joins TRBV30 to TRBJ1-5; tentatively, D is TRBD1 (6 bases). Deletions cut 5 bases from V and 6 bases from J, with 14 bases between. Germline CDR1 and CDR2: GTSNPN and SVGIG (reference sequence). The CDR3 sequence is 13 residues long. CDR3 DNA: TGTGCCTGGGGGGAACAGGGTGGTCAGCCCCAGCATTTT. Its translation is CAWGEQGGQPQHF.

The V and J genes are TRBV7-2 and TRBJ2-3, with 9 bases identical to TRBD1. Germline CDR1 reads SGHTA; CDR2 reads FQGNSA. V lost 3 bases, J lost 6 bases, and 4 bases stayed unmatched. The CDR3 loop spans 14 amino acids. The CDR3, as DNA: TGTGCCAGCAGCTTGGACAGGGGAGTTGATACGCAGTATTTT. This codes for CASSLDRGVDTQYF.

The chain employs TRBV6-5 and TRBJ1-1, with 8 bases lining up with TRBD1. This CDR3 has 15 residues. CDR1 MNHEY and CDR2 SVGAGI come from the germline V gene. Unmatched junction bases numbered 8, after V lost 4 bases and J lost 4 bases. CDR3 protein: CASSFSYRGGTEAFF. The CDR3 region has the DNA TGTGCCAGCAGTTTTTCGTACAGGGGGGGCACTGAAGCTTTCTTT.

The chain carries TRBV7-8 and TRBJ1-5; D uncertain. Germline assignment: CDR1 SGHVS and CDR2 FQNEAQ. There are 14 residues in the CDR3. V gave up 2 bases and J gave up 5 bases, with 10 bases separating them. The CDR3 reads CASSLPSSDQPQHF. Here the CDR3 DNA reads TGTGCCAGCAGCTTACCGTCAAGTGATCAGCCCCAGCATTTT.